This TCR beta chain emerged from a study of blood T cell repertoires in COVID-19. Study details: T cells, B-cell-depleted T cells, or PBMCs provided the cDNA or gDNA that served as material.

How the authors handled the data: Amplification of reference gene primers provided the estimated nucleated cell counts. Sequencing used immunoSEQ multiplex PCR; TCRdb keeps in-frame clones, though not all of them. V and J calls and clone size are as listed in that table; D and trimming were resolved from the DNA. The sample has 40,000 to 60,000 clones, around three quarters seen once. This CDR3 spans 16 amino acids. With V trimmed by 5 bases and J by 2 bases, 12 bases remained unmatched. Germline CDR1 is LNHDA and CDR2 is SQIVND (reference sequence). Sequencing was done on a sample of peripheral blood. The chain couples TRBV19 to TRBJ2-7; 7 bases align to TRBD2. The receptor was isolated from an older man with acute or convalescent COVID-19. CDR3 bases: TGTGCCAGTAGTGCCCTTCGGGGCGGGAGTCCCTACGAGCAGTACTTC. Translated, it gives CASSALRGGSPYEQYF.